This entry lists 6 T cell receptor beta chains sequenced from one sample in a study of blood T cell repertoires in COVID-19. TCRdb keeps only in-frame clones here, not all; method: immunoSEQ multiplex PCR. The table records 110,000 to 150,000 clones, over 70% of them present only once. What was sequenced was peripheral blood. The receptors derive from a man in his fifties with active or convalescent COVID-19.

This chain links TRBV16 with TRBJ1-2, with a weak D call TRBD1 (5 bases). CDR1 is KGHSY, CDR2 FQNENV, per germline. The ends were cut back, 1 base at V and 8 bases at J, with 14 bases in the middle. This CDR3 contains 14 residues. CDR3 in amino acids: CASSQLAGFRGYTF. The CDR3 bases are TGTGCCAGCAGCCAATTGGCAGGGTTTCGGGGCTACACCTTC.

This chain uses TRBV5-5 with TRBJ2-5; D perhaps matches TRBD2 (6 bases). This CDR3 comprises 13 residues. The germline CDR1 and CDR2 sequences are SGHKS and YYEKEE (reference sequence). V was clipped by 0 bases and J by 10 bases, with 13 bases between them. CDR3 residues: CASSLDLLGGQYF. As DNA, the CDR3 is TGTGCCAGCAGCTTGGACCTTCTCGGGGGCCAGTACTTC.

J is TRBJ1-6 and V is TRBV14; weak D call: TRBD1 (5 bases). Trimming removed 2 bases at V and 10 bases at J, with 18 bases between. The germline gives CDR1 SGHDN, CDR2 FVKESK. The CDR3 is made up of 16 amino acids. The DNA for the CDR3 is TGTGCCAGCAGCCAAAGAGGACAAACGTCTAGATCACCCCTCCACTTT. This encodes CASSQRGQTSRSPLHF.

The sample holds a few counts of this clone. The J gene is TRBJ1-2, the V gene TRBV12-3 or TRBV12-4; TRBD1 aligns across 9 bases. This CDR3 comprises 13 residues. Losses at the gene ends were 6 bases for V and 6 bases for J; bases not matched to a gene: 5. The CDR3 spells CASSGGQGNGYTF. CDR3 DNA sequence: TGTGCCAGCAGCGGGGGACAGGGAAATGGCTACACCTTC.

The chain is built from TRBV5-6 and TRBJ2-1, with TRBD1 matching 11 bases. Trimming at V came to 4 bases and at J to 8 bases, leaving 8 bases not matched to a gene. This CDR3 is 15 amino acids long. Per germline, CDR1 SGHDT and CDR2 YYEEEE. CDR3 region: CASSAGQGAPDEQFF. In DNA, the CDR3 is TGTGCCAGCAGCGCAGGACAGGGGGCGCCGGATGAGCAGTTCTTC.

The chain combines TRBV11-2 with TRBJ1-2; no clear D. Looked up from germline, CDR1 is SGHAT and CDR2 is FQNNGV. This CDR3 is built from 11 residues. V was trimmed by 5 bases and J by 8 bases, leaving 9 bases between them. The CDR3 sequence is CASSPNTGYTF. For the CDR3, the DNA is TGTGCCAGCAGCCCAAACACAGGCTACACCTTC.